This T cell receptor beta chain was recovered during a study of vaccination effects on CD4 cells after COVID-19 (dated by TCRdb to between 2022 and 2023). Looking at the study overall: Participants received two doses of either the BNT162b2 or the mRNA-1273 mRNA SARS-CoV-2 vaccine. In both COVID-19 convalescent patients and infection-naive vaccine recipients, the study compared SARS-CoV-2 spike-specific CD4+ TCR repertoires from before mRNA vaccination with those from after it. A total of 10 COVID-19 convalescent patients and a handful of SARS-CoV-2-naive healthy vaccine recipients were included in the full study. In the study, cultures from other donors were sequenced using the Oncomine TCR Beta short-read assay on an Illumina iSeq 100. General study outcomes and caveats: In healthy vaccine recipients, vaccine-induced clones were almost all SARS-CoV-2 mono-reactive, with only 1 of 255 cross-reactive with common cold coronaviruses. Clones induced by infection and clones induced by vaccination both contracted markedly at late timepoints after vaccination, which fits with T cell responses waning over time. Limitations of the study were the small number of convalescent patients and the absence of early post-infection timepoints.

To identify antigen-specific CD4+ T cell clonotypes by their expansion, the ViraFEST assay first stimulated PBMC with viral peptide pools and then applied TCR sequencing. After more than 9 days of culture, CD4+ T cells were isolated with the EasySep CD4+ T cell isolation kit. Negative nucleocapsid antibody results before and after vaccination confirmed that the healthy vaccine recipients had no prior SARS-CoV-2 infection. A few million PBMC per well were cultured with approximately 10 ug/ml peptides in IMDM containing around 5% human AB serum, 10 IU/ml IL-2 and gentamicin. Half of the culture medium was replaced with fresh IL-2-containing medium on days 3 and 7. Unless otherwise noted, each peptide stimulation condition was cultured in triplicate wells. PBMC were separated from whole blood using Ficoll-Paque Plus gradient centrifugation and were then either cryopreserved at -140C or used fresh. The overlapping peptide pools covered the spike proteins of SARS-CoV-2 and of the common cold coronaviruses HCoV-NL63, HCoV-OC43 and HCoV-229E. The QIAamp micro DNA kit was used to extract genomic DNA from the cultured CD4+ T cells.

In regard to this clone: Its antigen is unknown. Base qualities are missing; no much larger clone stands one base away.

Libraries were built with the immunoSEQ multiplex PCR assay. DNA from the CD4+ T cells that had been cultured and isolated underwent TCR beta CDR3 sequencing. The published analysis was carried out like this. The analysis removed non-productive TCR sequences, trimmed reads to the CDR3 region, and retained only CDR3s that were 7 or more amino acids long. The MANAFEST web app was used to pick out antigen-specific clonotypes by comparing their expansion in peptide wells with that in reference cultures. For clones to be considered positive, expansion at FDR<0.05 versus reference and all other wells, an odds ratio above 5, and a frequency above 0.1% in two replicate wells were required. Cross-reactive clonotypes were defined as significantly expanded in SARS-CoV-2 spike wells and in at least one common cold coronavirus spike condition. CDR3 similarity was assessed by Levenshtein distance using the stringdist R package, and unrooted trees were constructed with ape in R 3.6.1. In TCRdb, the immuneACCESS table is reduced to in-frame sequences with V and J assigned. These tables do not hold every clone; where another copy was compared, an unresolved V gene accounts for under half, and the others remain unexplained. V and J calls and clone size are as listed in that table; D and trimming were resolved from the DNA. The sample has roughly 23,000 clones on record, about three quarters of them singletons. Of the sample, approximately 10% is held by the ten largest clones.

The source material was CD4+ T cells from PBMCs cultured with HCoV-229E spike peptides, sampled before COVID-19 vaccination. Read against the paper, the sample's cell subset or site label means: HCoV-229E spike overlapping peptide pool stimulation. The sequence was collected from a human donor who received a COVID-19 vaccine.

For the CDR3, the sequence is CASSGSTSGAAYEQYF. The DNA sequence follows: TGTGCCAGCAGTGGGTCGACTAGCGGGGCCGCCTACGAGCAGTACTTC. Here the chain combines TRBV6-2 or TRBV6-3 and TRBJ2-7; TRBD2 agrees with 11 junctional bases. For this chain, trimming is 5 bases at the V end and 2 bases at the J end, and the number of junction bases without a gene match is 8. Per the germline V gene, MNHEY is the CDR1 and SVGEGT is the CDR2. The CDR3 spans 16 residues, from the cysteine through the phenylalanine. Of all the DNA, just the CDR3 is kept, 48 bases in frame from base 1.